This T cell receptor beta chain was found in a study of blood T cell repertoires in COVID-19. Study processing details: Researchers report that nucleated cell counts were estimated from reference gene primer amplification. Repertoires were generated with immunoSEQ multiplex PCR, while TCRdb's copy carries only in-frame clones and drops some. V, J and clone size reflect that table, while D and trimming were determined from the DNA. The sample comprises 140,000 to 150,000 clones, 85% to 90% of which are singletons, and approximately 10% rests with the top ten. V lost 2 bases and J lost 6; bases outside the gene matches: 5. This CDR3 is built from 14 residues. Germline V gene sequence: CDR1 SEHNR, CDR2 FQNEAQ (reference sequence).

Input material: PBMCs or T cells enriched from blood (not recorded which). The chain employs TRBV7-9 and TRBJ1-2; 8 bases are shared with TRBD1. The receptor was derived from a man in his 60s who had recovered from COVID-19. The CDR3: CASSLSGGGDGYTF. DNA for the CDR3: TGTGCCAGCAGCTTATCAGGGGGCGGTGATGGCTACACCTTC.